This T cell receptor (beta chain) is drawn from a study of response to subunit inactivated influenza vaccine. After removal of 6 bases from V and 14 bases from J, the junction contained 9 bases not matched to a gene. Germline CDR1 is KGHSH and CDR2 is LQKENI. This CDR3 has 12 amino acids. TCRdb reprocessed the RT-PCR reads with MiXCR, giving one entry per CDR3 protein. The sample shows roughly 760,000 distinct CDR3 sequences, approximately 21% of them seen only once. This receptor was identified in a man between 50 and 59 years old who received an inactivated influenza vaccine. The chain joins TRBV18 to TRBJ2-1, with TRBD1 matching over 8 bases. The sample in question was PBMCs from blood, obtained 5 to 6 days after vaccination. The CDR3 loop reads CASSLYGQGEFF. In nucleotides, the CDR3 is TGTGCCAGCTCCCTTTATGGACAGGGAGAGTTCTTC.